This is a list of T cell receptor beta chains from one sample in a study of regulatory and conventional T cells in RAG deficiency. The table came from immunoSEQ multiplex PCR; TCRdb's copy has only in-frame clones and leaves some out. The sample holds 34,000 or so clones; over 75% are singletons and the top ten take about an eighth. Another study also made use of these data, one on regulatory T cells.

The sequencing sample was made of CD8+ T cells sorted from blood. The receptors come from a human donor in good health. Both conserved end residues are part of each CDR3. Each record gives: clone size, J gene, V gene, D gene, CDR3 length, CDR3 DNA, CDR3 protein. D genes are given only for firm matches. Expanded clones are given a class, and other clones once, few, many or no size at all.

abundance: NA; j_gene: TRBJ1-5; v_gene: TRBV18; d_gene: NA; len: 15; CDR3nt: TGTGCCAGCTCAGTTCAGGGTACTGGGGTCCAGCCCCAGCATTTT; CDR3aa: CASSVQGTGVQPQHF
abundance: NA; j_gene: TRBJ1-5; v_gene: TRBV19; d_gene: NA; len: 14; CDR3nt: TGTGCCAGTAGTATGCAGGGGATGAGACAGCCCCAGCATTTT; CDR3aa: CASSMQGMRQPQHF
abundance: NA; j_gene: TRBJ2-2; v_gene: TRBV5-8; d_gene: NA; len: 17; CDR3nt: TGTGCCAGCAGCCCCGACTGGCGGAACACGAACACCGGGGAGCTGTTTTTT; CDR3aa: CASSPDWRNTNTGELFF
abundance: NA; j_gene: TRBJ2-7; v_gene: TRBV15; d_gene: NA; len: 12; CDR3nt: TGTGCCACCAGCGATACAGTAAGCGAGCAGTACTTC; CDR3aa: CATSDTVSEQYF
abundance: NA; j_gene: TRBJ2-2; v_gene: TRBV11-2; d_gene: NA; len: 13; CDR3nt: TGTGCCAGCAGCTTAGATCGGGCCGGGGAGCTGTTTTTT; CDR3aa: CASSLDRAGELFF
abundance: NA; j_gene: TRBJ2-2; v_gene: TRBV5-1; d_gene: TRBD2; len: 18; CDR3nt: TGCGCCAGCAGCTCCCGGACTAGCGGGGGGATGAACACCGGGGAGCTGTTTTTT; CDR3aa: CASSSRTSGGMNTGELFF
abundance: NA; j_gene: TRBJ1-1; v_gene: TRBV2; d_gene: NA; len: 13; CDR3nt: TGTGCCAGCGGGGCGGGCATGAACACTGAAGCTTTCTTT; CDR3aa: CASGAGMNTEAFF
abundance: NA; j_gene: TRBJ1-3; v_gene: TRBV6-6; d_gene: NA; len: 14; CDR3nt: TGTGCCAGCAGTTACGACAGTTTTGGAAACACCATATATTTT; CDR3aa: CASSYDSFGNTIYF
abundance: NA; j_gene: TRBJ2-1; v_gene: TRBV25-1; d_gene: TRBD2; len: 16; CDR3nt: TGTGCCAGCAGGGACGGACTAGCGGGTAGCTACAATGAGCAGTTCTTC; CDR3aa: CASRDGLAGSYNEQFF
abundance: NA; j_gene: TRBJ2-5; v_gene: TRBV4-1; d_gene: NA; len: 12; CDR3nt: TGCGCCAGCAGCCAAGTTGCTGAGACCCAGTACTTC; CDR3aa: CASSQVAETQYF
abundance: once; j_gene: TRBJ2-3; v_gene: TRBV6-6; d_gene: TRBD2; len: 16; CDR3nt: TGTGCCAGCAGTCCCTTGGCGGGAGGGCCCTCAGATACGCAGTATTTT; CDR3aa: CASSPLAGGPSDTQYF
abundance: NA; j_gene: TRBJ2-3; v_gene: TRBV15; d_gene: NA; len: 14; CDR3nt: TGTGCCACCAGCTCCGGGACTAGCACAGATACGCAGTATTTT; CDR3aa: CATSSGTSTDTQYF
abundance: once; j_gene: TRBJ2-5; v_gene: TRBV18; d_gene: TRBD1; len: 18; CDR3nt: TGTGCCAGCTCACACTGGACAGGGGGCAGCAAGGGGAAGGAGACCCAGTACTTC; CDR3aa: CASSHWTGGSKGKETQYF
abundance: NA; j_gene: TRBJ1-6; v_gene: TRBV5-4; d_gene: NA; len: 14; CDR3nt: TGTGCCAGCAGCTTCCGGGCCCCTAATTCACCCCTCCACTTT; CDR3aa: CASSFRAPNSPLHF
abundance: NA; j_gene: TRBJ2-5; v_gene: TRBV7-9; d_gene: TRBD2; len: 16; CDR3nt: TGTGCCAGCAGTCCAGTGGCGGGGGGCCATAGGGAGACCCAGTACTTC; CDR3aa: CASSPVAGGHRETQYF
abundance: few; j_gene: TRBJ2-7; v_gene: TRBV5-4; d_gene: TRBD2; len: 15; CDR3nt: TGTGCCAGCAGCCCCGAGGGACTAGCGGGCCCCGAGCAGTACTTC; CDR3aa: CASSPEGLAGPEQYF
abundance: once; j_gene: TRBJ1-4; v_gene: TRBV18; d_gene: NA; len: 15; CDR3nt: TGTGCCAGCTCACGGGACGGCGCAACTAATGAAAAACTGTTTTTT; CDR3aa: CASSRDGATNEKLFF
abundance: NA; j_gene: TRBJ1-2; v_gene: TRBV6-5; d_gene: TRBD1; len: 14; CDR3nt: TGTGCCAGCAGGACGACAGGGATAAACTATGGCTACACCTTC; CDR3aa: CASRTTGINYGYTF
abundance: NA; j_gene: TRBJ1-2; v_gene: TRBV5-1; d_gene: TRBD1; len: 12; CDR3nt: TGCGCCAGCAGCCCGGACAGGGGGCAGGACACCTTC; CDR3aa: CASSPDRGQDTF
abundance: NA; j_gene: TRBJ1-3; v_gene: TRBV27; d_gene: NA; len: 15; CDR3nt: TGTGCCAGCAGTCAATACGGTTCCTCTGGAAACACCATATATTTT; CDR3aa: CASSQYGSSGNTIYF
abundance: NA; j_gene: TRBJ2-2; v_gene: TRBV2; d_gene: NA; len: 13; CDR3nt: TGTGCCAGCAGTGGGGCAGGGGATGGGGAGCTGTTTTTT; CDR3aa: CASSGAGDGELFF
abundance: NA; j_gene: TRBJ1-2; v_gene: TRBV19; d_gene: TRBD1; len: 14; CDR3nt: TGTGCCAGTAGTTCCTGGGACAGGAACGGTGGCTACACCTTC; CDR3aa: CASSSWDRNGGYTF
abundance: NA; j_gene: TRBJ2-4; v_gene: TRBV6-6; d_gene: TRBD2; len: 15; CDR3nt: TGTGCCAGCTCCGGGACTAGCGGGATGGAAAACATTCAGTACTTC; CDR3aa: CASSGTSGMENIQYF
abundance: NA; j_gene: TRBJ1-1; v_gene: TRBV7-8; d_gene: NA; len: 20; CDR3nt: TGTGCCAGCAGCTTTGGCTTCAAGGGAAGACTGCGGGTCATGAACACTGAAGCTTTCTTT; CDR3aa: CASSFGFKGRLRVMNTEAFF
abundance: few; j_gene: TRBJ2-1; v_gene: TRBV30; d_gene: TRBD2; len: 14; CDR3nt: TGTGCCTGGGGCGGGGGGTTCGCCTACAATGAGCAGTTCTTC; CDR3aa: CAWGGGFAYNEQFF
abundance: NA; j_gene: TRBJ2-5; v_gene: TRBV7-8; d_gene: NA; len: 11; CDR3nt: TGTGCCAGCAGCTACGGAGAGACCCAGTACTTC; CDR3aa: CASSYGETQYF
abundance: NA; j_gene: TRBJ2-4; v_gene: TRBV27; d_gene: TRBD2; len: 15; CDR3nt: TGTGCCAGCACTAGCGGGAGTCGTACCAAAAACATTCAGTACTTC; CDR3aa: CASTSGSRTKNIQYF
abundance: NA; j_gene: TRBJ1-5; v_gene: TRBV5-8; d_gene: TRBD1; len: 14; CDR3nt: TGTGCCAGCAGCTTGGGACAGGGAGAAAAGCCCCAGCATTTT; CDR3aa: CASSLGQGEKPQHF
abundance: NA; j_gene: TRBJ1-1; v_gene: TRBV30; d_gene: NA; len: 13; CDR3nt: TGTGCCTGGAAAAGACCGGCGAACACTGAAGCTTTCTTT; CDR3aa: CAWKRPANTEAFF
abundance: NA; j_gene: TRBJ1-1; v_gene: TRBV7-3; d_gene: TRBD1; len: 16; CDR3nt: TGTGCCAGCAGCCTAGGACAGGGGGCTGTGAACACTGAAGCTTTCTTT; CDR3aa: CASSLGQGAVNTEAFF
abundance: NA; j_gene: TRBJ2-3; v_gene: TRBV7-2; d_gene: NA; len: 14; CDR3nt: TGTGCCAGCAGCTTATCCCGACTAGCAGATACGCAGTATTTT; CDR3aa: CASSLSRLADTQYF
abundance: once; j_gene: TRBJ1-1; v_gene: TRBV27; d_gene: NA; len: 13; CDR3nt: TGTGCCAGCAGTTTAGCGGGGGCTACTGAAGCTTTCTTT; CDR3aa: CASSLAGATEAFF
abundance: NA; j_gene: TRBJ2-7; v_gene: TRBV6-5; d_gene: NA; len: 10; CDR3nt: TGTGCCAGCGGGTGGGTGGAGCAGTACTTC; CDR3aa: CASGWVEQYF
abundance: once; j_gene: TRBJ2-1; v_gene: TRBV4-1; d_gene: NA; len: 14; CDR3nt: TGCGCCAGCAGCCAGATCGGGACCATCAATGAGCAGTTCTTC; CDR3aa: CASSQIGTINEQFF
abundance: NA; j_gene: TRBJ1-4; v_gene: TRBV7-9; d_gene: NA; len: 17; CDR3nt: TGTGCCAGCAGCTTAAGTTCCGGGGGCATTAGGAATGAAAAACTGTTTTTT; CDR3aa: CASSLSSGGIRNEKLFF
abundance: NA; j_gene: TRBJ2-7; v_gene: TRBV18; d_gene: TRBD1; len: 15; CDR3nt: TGTGCCAGCTCACCGATGGACAGGGGGCGGTACGAGCAGTACTTC; CDR3aa: CASSPMDRGRYEQYF
abundance: NA; j_gene: TRBJ2-5; v_gene: TRBV12-5; d_gene: TRBD1; len: 16; CDR3nt: TGTGCTAGTGGTTTGGGAAACAGGGGAGAGCGAGAGACCCAGTACTTC; CDR3aa: CASGLGNRGERETQYF
abundance: once; j_gene: TRBJ1-2; v_gene: TRBV11-2; d_gene: NA; len: 18; CDR3nt: TGTGCCAGCAGCGGTCTACTTCAGGGACCTCAAAGAGCCTATGGCTACACCTTC; CDR3aa: CASSGLLQGPQRAYGYTF
abundance: once; j_gene: TRBJ2-3; v_gene: TRBV2; d_gene: TRBD2; len: 18; CDR3nt: TGTGCCAGCAGCCGTTTGCCTCCAACGGGGGGGCCGACAGATACGCAGTATTTT; CDR3aa: CASSRLPPTGGPTDTQYF
abundance: few; j_gene: TRBJ1-5; v_gene: TRBV10-2; d_gene: NA; len: 14; CDR3nt: TGCGCCAGCAGTGAGAGCCCTAGCAATCAGCCCCAGCATTTT; CDR3aa: CASSESPSNQPQHF
abundance: once; j_gene: TRBJ1-1; v_gene: TRBV30; d_gene: TRBD1; len: 11; CDR3nt: TGTGCCTGGAGCTGGGACAGGGAGGCTTTCTTT; CDR3aa: CAWSWDREAFF
abundance: NA; j_gene: TRBJ2-7; v_gene: TRBV5-1; d_gene: NA; len: 14; CDR3nt: TGCGCCAGCAGCTCCTCGTCCGGTAACTTCGAGCAGTACTTC; CDR3aa: CASSSSSGNFEQYF
abundance: NA; j_gene: TRBJ1-1; v_gene: TRBV7-9; d_gene: NA; len: 14; CDR3nt: TGTGCCAGCAGCTTAAGACAGGTAACCACTGAAGCTTTCTTT; CDR3aa: CASSLRQVTTEAFF
abundance: NA; j_gene: TRBJ2-5; v_gene: TRBV6-1; d_gene: NA; len: 13; CDR3nt: TGTGCCAGCAGTGTTGGCCACCAAGAGACCCAGTACTTC; CDR3aa: CASSVGHQETQYF
abundance: NA; j_gene: TRBJ2-2; v_gene: TRBV10-2; d_gene: NA; len: 13; CDR3nt: TGCGCCAGCAGTCAGGGTAGTGGCGGGGAGCTGTTTTTT; CDR3aa: CASSQGSGGELFF
abundance: few; j_gene: TRBJ2-2; v_gene: TRBV7-8; d_gene: TRBD2; len: 16; CDR3nt: TGTGCCACCTCAGGAACTTTAGCGGGGGGCAGGGGGGAGCTGTTTTTT; CDR3aa: CATSGTLAGGRGELFF
abundance: NA; j_gene: TRBJ1-1; v_gene: TRBV19; d_gene: NA; len: 13; CDR3nt: TGTGCCAGTAGTATGATCGAGAACACTGAAGCTTTCTTT; CDR3aa: CASSMIENTEAFF
abundance: once; j_gene: TRBJ2-4; v_gene: TRBV11-2; d_gene: NA; len: 11; CDR3nt: TGTGCCAGCAGCCCAGGGAACATTCAGTACTTC; CDR3aa: CASSPGNIQYF
abundance: NA; j_gene: TRBJ1-4; v_gene: TRBV19; d_gene: TRBD1; len: 14; CDR3nt: TGTGCCAGTAGGCAACAGGGGGGGAATGAAAAACTGTTTTTT; CDR3aa: CASRQQGGNEKLFF
abundance: NA; j_gene: TRBJ1-4; v_gene: TRBV7-9; d_gene: NA; len: 15; CDR3nt: TGTGCCAGCAGCGCTAGAACGGGTCCTAATGAAAAACTGTTTTTT; CDR3aa: CASSARTGPNEKLFF